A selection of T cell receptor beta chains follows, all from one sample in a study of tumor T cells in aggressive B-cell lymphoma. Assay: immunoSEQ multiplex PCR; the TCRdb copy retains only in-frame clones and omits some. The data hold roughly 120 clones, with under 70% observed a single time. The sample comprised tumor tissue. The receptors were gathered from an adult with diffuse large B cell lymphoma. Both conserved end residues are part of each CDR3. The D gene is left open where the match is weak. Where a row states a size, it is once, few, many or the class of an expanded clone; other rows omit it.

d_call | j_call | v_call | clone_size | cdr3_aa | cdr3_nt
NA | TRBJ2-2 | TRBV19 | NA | CASSTGTGTGELFF | TGTGCCAGTAGTACCGGCACAGGAACCGGGGAGCTGTTTTTT
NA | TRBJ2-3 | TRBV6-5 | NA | CASSYDSADTQYF | TGTGCCAGCAGTTACGACTCGGCAGATACGCAGTATTTT
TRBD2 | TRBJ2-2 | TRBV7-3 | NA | CASSLAGGYTGELFF | TGTGCCAGCAGCTTAGCGGGAGGGTACACCGGGGAGCTGTTTTTT
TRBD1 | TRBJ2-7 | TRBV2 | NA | CASTRDRGRDEQYF | TGTGCCAGCACTCGGGACAGGGGGCGCGACGAGCAGTACTTC
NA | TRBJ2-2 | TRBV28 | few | CASTGLLNTGELFF | TGTGCCAGCACGGGACTCCTGAACACCGGGGAGCTGTTTTTT
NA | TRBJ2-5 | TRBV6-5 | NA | CASSYGVSQETQYF | TGTGCCAGCAGTTACGGTGTCAGCCAAGAGACCCAGTACTTC
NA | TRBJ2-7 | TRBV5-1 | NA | CASSLELDYYEQYF | TGCGCCAGCAGCTTGGAGTTGGACTACTACGAGCAGTACTTC
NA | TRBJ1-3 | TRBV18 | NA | CASSLTLAEAPGNTIYF | TGTGCCAGCTCACTTACCCTCGCCGAGGCCCCTGGAAACACCATATATTTT
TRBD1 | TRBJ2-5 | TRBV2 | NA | CASSGGGAGGGPETQYF | TGTGCCAGCAGTGGTGGAGGAGCAGGGGGCGGCCCAGAGACCCAGTACTTC
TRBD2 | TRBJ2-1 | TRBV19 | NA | CASSIQRGNEQFF | TGTGCCAGTAGTATCCAGCGGGGGAATGAACAGTTCTTC
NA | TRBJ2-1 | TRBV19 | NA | CASSPQYSYNEQFF | TGTGCCAGTAGTCCACAGTACTCCTACAATGAGCAGTTCTTC
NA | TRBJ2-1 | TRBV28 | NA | CASFGVLTNEQFF | TGTGCCAGCTTCGGAGTCCTGACCAATGAGCAGTTCTTC
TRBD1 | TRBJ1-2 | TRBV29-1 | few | CSVEYRTGVYGYTF | TGCAGCGTTGAATACCGGACAGGGGTCTATGGCTACACCTTC
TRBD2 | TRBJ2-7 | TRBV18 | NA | CASSWTSGSGEQYF | TGTGCCAGCTCCTGGACTAGCGGGAGTGGCGAGCAGTACTTC
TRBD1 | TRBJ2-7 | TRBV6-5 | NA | CASLPGQGGYEQYF | TGTGCCAGCTTACCGGGACAGGGCGGCTACGAGCAGTACTTC
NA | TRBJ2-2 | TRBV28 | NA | CASSFWPTGELFF | TGTGCCAGCAGTTTCTGGCCTACCGGGGAGCTGTTTTTT
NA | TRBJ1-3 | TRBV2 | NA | CASSEGSVLPGTIYF | TGTGCCAGCAGTGAAGGGTCGGTCCTCCCCGGCACCATATATTTT
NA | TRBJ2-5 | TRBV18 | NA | CASSPPGREKETQYF | TGTGCCAGCTCACCACCGGGGAGAGAGAAAGAGACCCAGTACTTC
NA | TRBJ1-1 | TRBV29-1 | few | CSVEPLQWGVPEAFF | TGCAGCGTTGAGCCCCTTCAATGGGGGGTCCCTGAAGCTTTCTTT
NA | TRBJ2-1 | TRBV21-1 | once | CASSKSGNEQFF | TGTGCCAGCAGCAAATCGGGAAATGAGCAGTTCTTC
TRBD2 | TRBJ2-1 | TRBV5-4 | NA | CASSTLTPPLVTSGSEQFF | TGTGCCAGCAGCACGTTGACACCCCCTCTCGTGACTAGCGGGAGTGAGCAGTTCTTC
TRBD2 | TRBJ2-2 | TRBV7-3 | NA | CASRGLAGDGELFF | TGTGCCAGCAGGGGACTAGCGGGAGACGGGGAGCTGTTTTTT
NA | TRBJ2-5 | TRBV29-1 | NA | CSVPRGETQYF | TGCAGCGTCCCCAGAGGGGAGACCCAGTACTTC
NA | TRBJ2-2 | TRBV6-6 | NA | CASSFRGVNTGELFF | TGTGCCAGCAGTTTCAGGGGCGTGAACACCGGGGAGCTGTTTTTT
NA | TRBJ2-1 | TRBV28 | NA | CASSSGGSLKRQFF | TGTGCCAGCAGTTCTGGCGGTTCTCTTAAACGGCAGTTCTTC
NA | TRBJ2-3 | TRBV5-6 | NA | CASSREGTGPDTQYF | TGTGCCAGCAGCCGGGAGGGGACAGGGCCAGATACGCAGTATTTT
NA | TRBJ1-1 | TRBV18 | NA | CASFTTNAEAFF | TGTGCCAGCTTCACGACAAACGCTGAAGCTTTCTTT
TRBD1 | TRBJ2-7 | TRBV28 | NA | CASIPRGTGVFYEQYF | TGTGCCAGCATCCCCCGAGGGACAGGGGTTTTCTACGAGCAGTACTTC
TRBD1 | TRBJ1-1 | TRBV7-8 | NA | CASSPRQGRNTEAFF | TGTGCCAGCAGCCCCCGACAGGGGCGTAACACTGAAGCTTTCTTT
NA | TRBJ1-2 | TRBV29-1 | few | CSVPDGQPSHYGYTF | TGCAGCGTACCAGATGGACAGCCCTCTCATTATGGCTACACCTTC
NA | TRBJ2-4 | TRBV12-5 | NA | CASGSNSLAKNIQYF | TGTGCTAGTGGCTCCAACTCCCTAGCCAAAAACATTCAGTACTTC
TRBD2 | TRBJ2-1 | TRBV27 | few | CASRSAGVVEQFF | TGTGCCAGCAGATCCGCGGGGGTTGTTGAGCAGTTCTTC
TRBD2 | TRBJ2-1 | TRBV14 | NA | CASSQLGSGGADEQFF | TGTGCCAGCAGCCAATTGGGCAGCGGGGGGGCCGATGAGCAGTTCTTC
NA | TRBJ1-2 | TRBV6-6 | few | CASSHQSGIGYTF | TGTGCCAGCAGTCACCAGTCAGGGATTGGCTACACCTTC
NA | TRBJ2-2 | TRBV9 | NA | CASSVASLSGELFF | TGTGCCAGCAGCGTAGCCTCTTTGTCCGGGGAGCTGTTTTTT
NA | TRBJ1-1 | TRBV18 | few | CASSPTGYYTEAFF | TGTGCCAGCTCACCGACAGGATACTACACTGAAGCTTTCTTT
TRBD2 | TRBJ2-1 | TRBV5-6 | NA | CASSAKTSPTLNEQFF | TGTGCCAGCAGCGCCAAGACTAGCCCCACCCTGAATGAGCAGTTCTTC
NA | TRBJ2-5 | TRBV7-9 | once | CASSLVGSEETQYF | TGTGCCAGCAGCTTAGTGGGGAGCGAAGAGACCCAGTACTTC
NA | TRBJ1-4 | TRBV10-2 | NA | CASTGHLNEKLFF | TGCGCCAGCACCGGACACTTAAATGAAAAACTGTTTTTT
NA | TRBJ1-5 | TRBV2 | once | CASSGTERHF | TGTGCCAGCAGTGGGACAGAGAGGCATTTT
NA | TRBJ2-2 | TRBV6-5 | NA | CASSGRSNTGELFF | TGTGCCAGCAGTGGCAGGTCGAACACCGGGGAGCTGTTTTTT
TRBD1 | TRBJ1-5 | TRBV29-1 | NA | CSVSGDRDSNQPQHF | TGCAGCGTCTCTGGGGACAGAGATAGCAATCAGCCCCAGCATTTT
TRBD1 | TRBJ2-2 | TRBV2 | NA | CASSQQGSTGELFF | TGTGCCAGCAGCCAACAGGGGAGCACCGGGGAGCTGTTTTTT